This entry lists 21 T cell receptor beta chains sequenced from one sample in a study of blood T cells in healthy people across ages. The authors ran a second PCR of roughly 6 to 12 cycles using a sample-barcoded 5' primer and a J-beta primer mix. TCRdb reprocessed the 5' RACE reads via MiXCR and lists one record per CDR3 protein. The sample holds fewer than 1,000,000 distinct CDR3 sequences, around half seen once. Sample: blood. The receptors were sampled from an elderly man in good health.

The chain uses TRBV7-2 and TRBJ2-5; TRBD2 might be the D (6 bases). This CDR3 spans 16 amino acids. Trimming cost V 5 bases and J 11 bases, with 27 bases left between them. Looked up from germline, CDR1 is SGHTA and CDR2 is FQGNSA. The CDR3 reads CASSPPRGIGYNEQYF. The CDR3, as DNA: TGTGCCAGCAGCCCTCCTCGGGGGATTGGTTACAATGAGCAGTACTTC.

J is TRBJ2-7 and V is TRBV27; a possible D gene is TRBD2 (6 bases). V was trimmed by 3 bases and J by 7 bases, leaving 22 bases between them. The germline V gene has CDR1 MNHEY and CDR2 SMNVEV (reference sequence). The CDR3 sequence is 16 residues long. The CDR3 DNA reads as TGTGCCAGCAGTTTTCGGCGGGATAGCTCCTACAATGAGCAGTACTTC. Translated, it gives CASSFRRDSSYNEQYF.

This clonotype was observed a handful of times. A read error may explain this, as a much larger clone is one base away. CDR3 sequence: CSVSSGWNNEQFF. In nucleotides, the CDR3 is TGCAGCGTTAGCAGCGGGTGGAATAATGAGCAGTTCTTC. V usage is TRBV29-1 and J usage is TRBJ2-1, with a tentative D call TRBD2 (6 bases). Germline V CDR1 and CDR2: SQVTM, ANQGSEA. The CDR3 covers 13 residues. The germline V and J ends were trimmed by 5 bases and 7 bases, with 15 bases remaining between them.

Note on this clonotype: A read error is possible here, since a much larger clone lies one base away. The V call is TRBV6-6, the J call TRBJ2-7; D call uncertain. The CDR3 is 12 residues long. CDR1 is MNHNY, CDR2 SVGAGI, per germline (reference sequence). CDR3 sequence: CASRYSATEQYF. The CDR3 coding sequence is TGTGCCAGCAGGTACTCGGCAACCGAGCAGTACTTC.

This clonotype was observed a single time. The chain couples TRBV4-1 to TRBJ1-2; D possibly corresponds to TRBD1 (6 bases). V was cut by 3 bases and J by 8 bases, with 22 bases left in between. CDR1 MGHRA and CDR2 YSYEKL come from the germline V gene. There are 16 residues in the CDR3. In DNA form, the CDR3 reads TGCGCCAGCAGCCACCACGGACAGCCCGACGGCGGGGGCTACACCTTC. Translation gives CASSHHGQPDGGGYTF.

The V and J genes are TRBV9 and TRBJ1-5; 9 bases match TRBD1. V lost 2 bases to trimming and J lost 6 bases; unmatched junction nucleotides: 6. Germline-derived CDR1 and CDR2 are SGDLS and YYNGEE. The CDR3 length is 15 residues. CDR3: CASSVGDRGTQPQHF. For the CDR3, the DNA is TGTGCCAGCAGCGTCGGAGACAGGGGGACTCAGCCCCAGCATTTT.

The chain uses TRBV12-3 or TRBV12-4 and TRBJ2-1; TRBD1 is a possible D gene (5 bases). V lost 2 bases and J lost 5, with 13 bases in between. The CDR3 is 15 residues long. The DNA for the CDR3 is TGTGCCAGCAGTTTAAACCGACAGATCCACAATGAGCAGTTCTTC. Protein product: CASSLNRQIHNEQFF.

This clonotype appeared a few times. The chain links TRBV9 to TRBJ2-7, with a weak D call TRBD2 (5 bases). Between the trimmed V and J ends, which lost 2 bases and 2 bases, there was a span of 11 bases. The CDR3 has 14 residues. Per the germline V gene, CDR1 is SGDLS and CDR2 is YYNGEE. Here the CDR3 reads CASSVDFGAYEQYF. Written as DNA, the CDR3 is TGTGCCAGCAGCGTGGACTTCGGGGCCTACGAGCAGTACTTC.

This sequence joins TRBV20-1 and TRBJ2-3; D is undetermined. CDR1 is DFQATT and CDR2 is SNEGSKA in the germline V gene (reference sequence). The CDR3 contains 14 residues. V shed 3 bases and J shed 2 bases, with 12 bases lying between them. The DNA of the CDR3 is TGCAGTGCTAGGAACCTTAGTACCACAGATACGCAGTATTTT. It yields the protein CSARNLSTTDTQYF.

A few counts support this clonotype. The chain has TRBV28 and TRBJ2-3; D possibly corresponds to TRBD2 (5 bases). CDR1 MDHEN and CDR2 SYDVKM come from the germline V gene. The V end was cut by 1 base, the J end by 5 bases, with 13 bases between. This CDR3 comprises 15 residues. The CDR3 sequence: CASSLSGGRKDTQYF. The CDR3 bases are TGTGCCAGCAGTTTATCTGGAGGCCGGAAAGATACGCAGTATTTT.

CDR3 sequence: CSASGRTGLQETQYF. CDR3 in DNA: TGCAGTGCTTCGGGGAGGACAGGGCTACAAGAGACCCAGTACTTC. The genes are TRBV20-1 and TRBJ2-5; 8 nucleotides align to TRBD1. Unmatched junction bases numbered 10, after V lost 5 bases and J lost 2 bases. The CDR3 has 15 amino acids. Looked up from germline, CDR1 is DFQATT and CDR2 is SNEGSKA (reference sequence).

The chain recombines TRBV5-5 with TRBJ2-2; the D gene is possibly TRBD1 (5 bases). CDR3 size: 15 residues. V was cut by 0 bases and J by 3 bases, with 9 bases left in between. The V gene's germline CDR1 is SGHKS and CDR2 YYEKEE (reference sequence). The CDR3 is CASSLVFRDTGELFF. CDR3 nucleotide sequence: TGTGCCAGCAGCTTGGTCTTCAGGGACACCGGGGAGCTGTTTTTT.

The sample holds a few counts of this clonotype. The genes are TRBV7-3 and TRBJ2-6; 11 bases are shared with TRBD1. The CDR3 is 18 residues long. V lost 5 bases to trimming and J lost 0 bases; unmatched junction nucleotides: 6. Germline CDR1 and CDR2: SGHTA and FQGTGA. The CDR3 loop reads CASSETGTGGSGANVLTF. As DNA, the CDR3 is TGTGCCAGCAGCGAAACCGGGACAGGGGGCTCTGGGGCCAACGTCCTGACTTTC.

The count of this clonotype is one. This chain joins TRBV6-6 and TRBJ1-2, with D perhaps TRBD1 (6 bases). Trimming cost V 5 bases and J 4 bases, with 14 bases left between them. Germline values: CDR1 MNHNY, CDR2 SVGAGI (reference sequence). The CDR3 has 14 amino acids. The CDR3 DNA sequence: TGTGCCAGCAGTCCAGGGGTGAGAAGCTATGGCTACACCTTC. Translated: CASSPGVRSYGYTF.

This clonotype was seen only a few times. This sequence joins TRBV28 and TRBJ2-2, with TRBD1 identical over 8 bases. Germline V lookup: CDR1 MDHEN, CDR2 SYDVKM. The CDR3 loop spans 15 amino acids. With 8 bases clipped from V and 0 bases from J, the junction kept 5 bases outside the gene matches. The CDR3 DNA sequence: TGTGCCAGCCGAGGACAGGGTACGAACACCGGGGAGCTGTTTTTT. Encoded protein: CASRGQGTNTGELFF.

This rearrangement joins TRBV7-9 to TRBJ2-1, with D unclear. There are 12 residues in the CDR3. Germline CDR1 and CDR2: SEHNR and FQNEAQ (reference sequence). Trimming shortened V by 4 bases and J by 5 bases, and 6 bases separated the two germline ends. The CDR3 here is CASSWTNNEQFF. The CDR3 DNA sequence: TGTGCCAGCAGCTGGACCAACAATGAGCAGTTCTTC.

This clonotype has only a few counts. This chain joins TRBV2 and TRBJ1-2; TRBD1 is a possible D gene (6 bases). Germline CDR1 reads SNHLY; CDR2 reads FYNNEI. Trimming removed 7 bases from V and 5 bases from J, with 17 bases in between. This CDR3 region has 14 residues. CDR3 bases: TGTGCCAGCACCCCGGCGGGGGCGTTATATGGCTACACCTTC. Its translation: CASTPAGALYGYTF.

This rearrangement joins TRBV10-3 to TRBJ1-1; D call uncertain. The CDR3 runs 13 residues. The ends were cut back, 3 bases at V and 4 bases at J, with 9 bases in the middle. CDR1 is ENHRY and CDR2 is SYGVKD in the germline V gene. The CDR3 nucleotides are TGTGCCATCAGTGACAGGCTGGCCACTGAAGCTTTCTTT. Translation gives CAISDRLATEAFF.

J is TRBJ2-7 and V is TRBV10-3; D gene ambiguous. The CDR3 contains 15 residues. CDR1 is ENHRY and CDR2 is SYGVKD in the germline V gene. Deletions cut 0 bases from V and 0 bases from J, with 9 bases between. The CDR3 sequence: CAISESGRSSYEQYF. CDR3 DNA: TGTGCCATCAGTGAGTCTGGCAGGAGCTCCTACGAGCAGTACTTC.

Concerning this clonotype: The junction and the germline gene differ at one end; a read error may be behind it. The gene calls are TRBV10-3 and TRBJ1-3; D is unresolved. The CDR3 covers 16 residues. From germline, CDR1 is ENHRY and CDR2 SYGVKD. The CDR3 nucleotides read TGTGCCAGCAGTGGAGGGAGGCAGAGCTCTGGAAACACCATATATTTT. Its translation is CASSGGRQSSGNTIYF.

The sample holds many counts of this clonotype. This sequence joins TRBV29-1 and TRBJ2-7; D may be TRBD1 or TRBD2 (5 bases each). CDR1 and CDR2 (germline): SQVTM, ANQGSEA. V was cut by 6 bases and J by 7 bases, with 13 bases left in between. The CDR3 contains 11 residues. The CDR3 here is CSVVGPGEQYF. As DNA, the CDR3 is TGCAGCGTCGTGGGACCGGGGGAGCAGTACTTC.